This T cell receptor (beta chain) was captured in a study of blood T cell repertoires in COVID-19. Study context: Some COVID-19 samples were acute and others convalescent; all came from the United States, Italy and Spain.

J lost 5 bases, V lost 5 bases, and 8 bases had no gene match. The germline CDR1 and CDR2 sequences are MDHEN and SYDVKM. The CDR3 contains 16 residues. This clone was counted once. Authors' methods: Nucleated cell number was recorded as an estimate derived from reference gene primer amplification. TCRdb keeps only in-frame clones here, not all; method: immunoSEQ multiplex PCR. V, J and clone size were drawn from that table, and D and trimming were deduced from the DNA. The table shows about 250,000 clones, with 70% to 85% occurring only once. Sequencing used peripheral blood. The receptor's source is an elderly man with acute or convalescent COVID-19. The chain recombines TRBV28 with TRBJ2-3; 12 nucleotides align to TRBD1. For the CDR3, the DNA is TGTGCCAGCAGTATCGGGACAGGGGGCGCGGTAGATACGCAGTATTTT. Protein: CASSIGTGGAVDTQYF.